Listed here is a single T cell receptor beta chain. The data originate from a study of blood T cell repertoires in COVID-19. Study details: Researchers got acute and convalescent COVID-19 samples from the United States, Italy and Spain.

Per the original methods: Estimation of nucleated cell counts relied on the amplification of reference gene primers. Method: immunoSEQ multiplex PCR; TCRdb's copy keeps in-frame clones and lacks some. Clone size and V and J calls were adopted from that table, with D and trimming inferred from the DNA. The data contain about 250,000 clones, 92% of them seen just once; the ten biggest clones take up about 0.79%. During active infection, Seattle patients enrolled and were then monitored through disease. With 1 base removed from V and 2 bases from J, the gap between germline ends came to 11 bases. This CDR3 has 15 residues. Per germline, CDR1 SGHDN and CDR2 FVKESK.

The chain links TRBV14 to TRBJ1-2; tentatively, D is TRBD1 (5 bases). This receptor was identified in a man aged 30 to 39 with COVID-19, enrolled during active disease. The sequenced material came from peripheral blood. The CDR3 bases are TGTGCCAGCAGCCAAGCTCTAACAGGAAACTATGGCTACACCTTC. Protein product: CASSQALTGNYGYTF.